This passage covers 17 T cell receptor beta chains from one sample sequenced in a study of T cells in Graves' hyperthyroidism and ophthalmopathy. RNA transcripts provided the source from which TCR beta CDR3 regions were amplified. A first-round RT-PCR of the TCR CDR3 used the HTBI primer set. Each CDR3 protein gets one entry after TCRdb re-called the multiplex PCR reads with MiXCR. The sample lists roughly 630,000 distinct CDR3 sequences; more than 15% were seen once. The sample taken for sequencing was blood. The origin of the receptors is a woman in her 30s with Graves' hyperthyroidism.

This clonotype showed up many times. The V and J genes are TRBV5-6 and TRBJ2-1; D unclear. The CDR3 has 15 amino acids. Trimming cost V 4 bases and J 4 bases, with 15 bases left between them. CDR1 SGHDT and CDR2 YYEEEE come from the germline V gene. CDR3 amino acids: CASSATDPNYNEQFF. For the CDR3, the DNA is TGTGCCAGCAGCGCAACAGACCCGAATTACAATGAGCAGTTCTTC. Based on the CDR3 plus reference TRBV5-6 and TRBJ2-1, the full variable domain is DAGVTQSPTHLIKTRGQQVTLRCSPKSGHDTVSWYQQALGQGPQFIFQYYEEEERQRGNFPDRFSGHQFPNYSSELNVNALLLGDSALYLCASSATDPNYNEQFFGPGTRLTVL.

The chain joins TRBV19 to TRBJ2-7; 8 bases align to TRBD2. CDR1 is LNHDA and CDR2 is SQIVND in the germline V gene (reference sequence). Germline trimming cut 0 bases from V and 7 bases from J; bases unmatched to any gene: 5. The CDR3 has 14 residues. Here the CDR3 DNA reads TGTGCCAGTAGTATAGACGCGGGAGGACGGGAGCAGTACTTC. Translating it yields CASSIDAGGREQYF.

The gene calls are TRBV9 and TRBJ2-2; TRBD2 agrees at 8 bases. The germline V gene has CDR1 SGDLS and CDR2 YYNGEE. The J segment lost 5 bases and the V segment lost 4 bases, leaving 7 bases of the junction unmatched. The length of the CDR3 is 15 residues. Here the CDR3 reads CASSKTSGGTGELFF. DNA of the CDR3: TGTGCCAGCAGCAAAACTAGCGGAGGGACCGGGGAGCTGTTTTTT.

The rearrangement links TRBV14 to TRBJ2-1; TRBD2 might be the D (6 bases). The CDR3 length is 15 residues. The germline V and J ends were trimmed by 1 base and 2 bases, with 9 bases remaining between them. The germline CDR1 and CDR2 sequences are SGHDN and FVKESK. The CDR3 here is CASSQVLAPYNEQFF. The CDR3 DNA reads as TGTGCCAGCAGCCAAGTACTAGCCCCCTACAATGAGCAGTTCTTC.

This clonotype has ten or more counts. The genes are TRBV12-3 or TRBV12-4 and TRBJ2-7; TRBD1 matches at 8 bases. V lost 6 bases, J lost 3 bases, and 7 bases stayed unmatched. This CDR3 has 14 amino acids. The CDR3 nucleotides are TGTGCCAGCAGGTCCATGGACAGGGACTACGAGCAGTACTTC. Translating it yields CASRSMDRDYEQYF.

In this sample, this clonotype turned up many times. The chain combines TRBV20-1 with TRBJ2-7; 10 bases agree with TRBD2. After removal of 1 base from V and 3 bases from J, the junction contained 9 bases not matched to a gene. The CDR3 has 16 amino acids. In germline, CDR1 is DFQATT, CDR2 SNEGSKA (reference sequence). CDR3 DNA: TGCAGTGCTAGAGGGGGAAGCGGACTAGCGGACTACGAGCAGTACTTC. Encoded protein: CSARGGSGLADYEQYF.

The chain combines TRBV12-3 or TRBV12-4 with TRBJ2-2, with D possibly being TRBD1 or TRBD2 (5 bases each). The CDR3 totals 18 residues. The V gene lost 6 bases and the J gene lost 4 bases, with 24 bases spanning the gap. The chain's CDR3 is CASSYSLAPGPTTGELFF. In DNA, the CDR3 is TGTGCCAGCAGCTACTCCCTCGCTCCGGGACCGACCACCGGGGAGCTGTTTTTT.

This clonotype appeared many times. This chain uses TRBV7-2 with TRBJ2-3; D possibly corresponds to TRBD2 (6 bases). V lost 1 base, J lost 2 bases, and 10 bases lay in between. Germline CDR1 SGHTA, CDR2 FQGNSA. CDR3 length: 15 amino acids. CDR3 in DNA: TGTGCCAGCAGCTTAGATAGCGGACACACAGATACGCAGTATTTT. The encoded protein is CASSLDSGHTDTQYF.

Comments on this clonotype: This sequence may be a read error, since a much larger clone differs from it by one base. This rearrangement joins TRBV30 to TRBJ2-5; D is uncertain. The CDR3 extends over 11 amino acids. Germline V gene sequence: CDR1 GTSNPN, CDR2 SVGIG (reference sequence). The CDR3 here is CAWGVGETQYF. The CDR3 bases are TGTGCCTGGGGTGTGGGAGAGACCCAGTACTTC.

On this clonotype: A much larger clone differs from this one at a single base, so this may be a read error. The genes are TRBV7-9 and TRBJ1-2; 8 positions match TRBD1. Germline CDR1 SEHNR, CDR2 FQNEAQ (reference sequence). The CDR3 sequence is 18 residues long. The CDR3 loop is CAISLGPGRGRKDYGYTF. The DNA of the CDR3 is TGTGCCATCAGCTTAGGACCCGGCAGGGGGCGTAAAGACTATGGCTACACCTTC.

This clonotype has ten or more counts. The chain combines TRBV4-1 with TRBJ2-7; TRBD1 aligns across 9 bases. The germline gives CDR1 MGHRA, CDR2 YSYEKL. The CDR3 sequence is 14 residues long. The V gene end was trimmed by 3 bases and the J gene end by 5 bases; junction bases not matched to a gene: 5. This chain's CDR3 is CASSQAGTGNEQYF. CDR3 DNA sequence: TGCGCCAGCAGCCAGGCTGGGACAGGGAACGAGCAGTACTTC.

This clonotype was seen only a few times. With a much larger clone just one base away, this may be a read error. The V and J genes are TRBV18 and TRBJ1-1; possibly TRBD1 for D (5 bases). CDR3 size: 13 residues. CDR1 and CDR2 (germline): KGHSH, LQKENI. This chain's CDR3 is CATGGDLNTGAFF. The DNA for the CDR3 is TGTGCCACAGGAGGGGATTTGAACACTGGAGCTTTCTTT.

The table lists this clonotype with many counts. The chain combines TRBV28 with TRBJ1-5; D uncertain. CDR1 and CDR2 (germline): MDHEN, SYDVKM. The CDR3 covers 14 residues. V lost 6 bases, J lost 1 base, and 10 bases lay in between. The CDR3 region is CASRAAGSNQPQHF. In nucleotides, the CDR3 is TGTGCCAGCAGGGCCGCCGGGAGCAATCAGCCCCAGCATTTT.

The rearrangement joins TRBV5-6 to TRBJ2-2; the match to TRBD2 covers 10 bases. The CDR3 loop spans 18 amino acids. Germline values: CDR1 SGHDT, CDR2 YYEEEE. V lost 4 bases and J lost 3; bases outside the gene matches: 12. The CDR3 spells CASSRWKLAGDHTGELFF. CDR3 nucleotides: TGTGCCAGCAGCAGGTGGAAGCTAGCGGGAGACCACACCGGGGAGCTGTTTTTT.

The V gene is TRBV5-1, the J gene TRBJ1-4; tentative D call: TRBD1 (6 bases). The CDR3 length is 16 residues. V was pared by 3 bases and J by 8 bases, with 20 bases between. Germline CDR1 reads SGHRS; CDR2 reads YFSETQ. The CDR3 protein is CASSWDGQRIIEKLFF. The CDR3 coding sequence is TGCGCCAGCAGCTGGGACGGACAGCGAATTATAGAAAAACTGTTTTTT.

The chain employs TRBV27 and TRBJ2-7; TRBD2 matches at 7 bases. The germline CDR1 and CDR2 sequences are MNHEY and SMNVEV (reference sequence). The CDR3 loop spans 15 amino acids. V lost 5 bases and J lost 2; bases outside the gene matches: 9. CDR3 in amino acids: CASSRSGEGTYEQYF. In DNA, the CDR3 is TGTGCCAGCAGTCGGAGCGGGGAAGGGACCTACGAGCAGTACTTC.

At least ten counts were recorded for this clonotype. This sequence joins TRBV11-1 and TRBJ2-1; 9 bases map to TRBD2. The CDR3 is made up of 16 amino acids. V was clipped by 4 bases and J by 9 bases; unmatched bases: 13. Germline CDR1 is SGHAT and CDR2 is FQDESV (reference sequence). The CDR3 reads CASSSQAGGFYGEQFF. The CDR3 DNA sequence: TGTGCCAGCAGCTCCCAAGCGGGAGGATTTTATGGTGAGCAGTTCTTC.